The 14 T cell receptor beta chains given below trace back to one sample, sequenced in a study of CD8 T cells in Susac syndrome. A quantity of roughly 0.5 to 1 ug RNA underwent reverse transcription using random hexamers. TCRdb reprocessed the immunoSEQ multiplex PCR reads with MiXCR, giving one entry per CDR3 protein. This table has some 180,000 distinct CDR3 sequences, just under 95% appearing once. Sample: CD4+ T cells from PBMCs. The origin of the receptors is a human donor in good health.

The V call is TRBV20-1, the J call TRBJ2-7, with 14 bases identical to TRBD2. The CDR3 sequence is 13 residues long. J gave up 3 bases and V 8 bases, and 3 bases lay outside the gene matches. The V gene's germline CDR1 is DFQATT and CDR2 SNEGSKA (reference sequence). This chain's CDR3 is CSTGTSGSYEQYF. As DNA, the CDR3 is TGCAGTACGGGGACTAGCGGGAGCTACGAGCAGTACTTC.

This sequence joins TRBV7-8 and TRBJ2-1; D perhaps matches TRBD2 (5 bases). From germline, CDR1 is SGHVS and CDR2 FQNEAQ. Trimming left V 0 bases short and J 0 bases short, with 9 bases between. The CDR3 consists of 16 residues. The CDR3 nucleotides read TGTGCCAGCAGCTTAGCCCATGGGAGCTCCTACAATGAGCAGTTCTTC. Translated, it gives CASSLAHGSSYNEQFF.

The chain carries TRBV19 and TRBJ2-5, with a tentative D call TRBD1 (6 bases). This CDR3 is built from 14 residues. V shed 3 bases and J shed 3 bases, with 11 bases lying between them. Germline CDR1 is LNHDA and CDR2 is SQIVND (reference sequence). The CDR3 loop reads CASSITQGEETQYF. The DNA for the CDR3 is TGTGCCAGTAGTATCACACAGGGCGAAGAGACCCAGTACTTC.

V gene TRBV29-1 combines with J gene TRBJ1-2; 7 bases are a match to TRBD1. The CDR3 extends over 13 amino acids. Germline V gives CDR1 SQVTM, CDR2 ANQGSEA. V lost 7 bases, J lost 4 bases, and 9 bases stayed unmatched. The CDR3 spells CSAWRTGSYGYTF. In nucleotides, the CDR3 is TGCAGCGCATGGAGGACAGGAAGCTATGGCTACACCTTC.

The chain is built from TRBV27 and TRBJ2-2, with D possibly TRBD2 on 6 matching bases. Per germline, CDR1 MNHEY and CDR2 SMNVEV (reference sequence). This CDR3 spans 15 amino acids. Deletions cut 1 base from V and 4 bases from J, with 10 bases between. The CDR3 region has the DNA TGTGCCAGCAGTTTATTATCGGGAGTCACCGGGGAGCTGTTTTTT. This codes for CASSLLSGVTGELFF.

The rearrangement joins TRBV28 to TRBJ2-6, with a tentative D call TRBD1 (6 bases). Trimming pared 3 bases from V and 0 bases from J, leaving 15 bases between. Germline-derived CDR1 and CDR2 are MDHEN and SYDVKM. CDR3 length: 18 residues. CDR3 in DNA: TGTGCCAGCAGTTTGTGGACAGACGACACCTCTGGGGCCAACGTCCTGACTTTC. Its protein product is CASSLWTDDTSGANVLTF.

This chain connects TRBV16 to TRBJ2-6; TRBD1 matches 8 bases. V lost 4 bases to trimming and J lost 4 bases; unmatched junction nucleotides: 6. Per the germline V gene, CDR1 is KGHSY and CDR2 is FQNENV. The CDR3 length is 16 residues. The CDR3 DNA follows: TGTGCCAGCAGCCTGGGACAGGCCGAGGGGGCCAACGTCCTGACTTTC. Translating it yields CASSLGQAEGANVLTF.

The chain employs TRBV28 and TRBJ2-3; D is perhaps TRBD2 (5 bases). Trimming removed 6 bases from V and 0 bases from J, with 13 bases in between. CDR1 MDHEN and CDR2 SYDVKM come from the germline V gene. CDR3 length: 15 amino acids. CDR3 sequence (DNA): TGTGCCAGCAGGCGGACTCGGGCTAGCACAGATACGCAGTATTTT. This translates into CASRRTRASTDTQYF.

The chain is built from TRBV27 and TRBJ2-7; D may be TRBD2 (6 bases). Trimming pared 5 bases from V and 2 bases from J, leaving 13 bases between. The germline V gene encodes CDR1 MNHEY and CDR2 SMNVEV (reference sequence). This CDR3 spans 14 amino acids. CDR3 amino acids: CASSPPGLPYEQYF. DNA for the CDR3: TGTGCCAGCAGTCCCCCGGGACTTCCCTACGAGCAGTACTTC.

The V and J genes are TRBV3-1 and TRBJ2-5, with 12 bases fitting TRBD2. The CDR3 extends over 19 amino acids. After removal of 4 bases from V and 6 bases from J, the junction contained 18 bases not matched to a gene. CDR1 LGHDT and CDR2 YNNKEL come from the germline V gene (reference sequence). CDR3 sequence reads: CASSLWGYPRLAGEKTQYF. The CDR3 region has the DNA TGTGCCAGCAGCCTGTGGGGCTACCCGCGACTAGCGGGAGAGAAGACCCAGTACTTC.

The gene calls are TRBV29-1 and TRBJ1-1; D not resolved. Germline-derived CDR1 and CDR2 are SQVTM and ANQGSEA. This CDR3 spans 13 amino acids. Trimming cost V 6 bases and J 4 bases, with 15 bases left between them. CDR3 sequence: CSVETQAGTEAFF. The CDR3 DNA follows: TGCAGCGTGGAGACGCAGGCCGGCACTGAAGCTTTCTTT.

The chain employs TRBV4-2 and TRBJ1-5; TRBD1 matches 8 bases. CDR1 is LGHNA, CDR2 YNFKEQ, per germline. The CDR3 consists of 17 residues. V lost 0 bases to trimming and J lost 6 bases; unmatched junction nucleotides: 10. Written as DNA, the CDR3 is TGTGCCAGCAGCCAAGATAGGTACAGGGGGAGTCGTCAGCCCCAGCATTTT. It codes for CASSQDRYRGSRQPQHF.

This clonotype was counted a single time. The CDR3 sequence: CASKPLAGNEQFF. The CDR3 DNA reads TGTGCCAGTAAACCCCTAGCGGGCAATGAGCAGTTCTTC. The V gene is TRBV19, the J gene TRBJ2-1; 8 positions agree with TRBD2. CDR1 is LNHDA, CDR2 SQIVND, per germline (reference sequence). CDR3 length equals 13 residues. The V and J ends lost 7 bases and 6 bases, in that order; junction bases with no gene match: 5.

The chain combines TRBV12-3 or TRBV12-4 with TRBJ2-3; D unclear. The CDR3 is 12 amino acids. V was clipped by 7 bases and J by 6 bases, with 11 bases between them. The CDR3 coding sequence is TGTGCCAGCACTGATAAAGGGGATACGCAGTATTTT. Encoded protein: CASTDKGDTQYF.